These T cell receptor beta chains were read from a single sample in a study of T cells in tuberculosis. Profiling relied on immunoSEQ multiplex PCR, and the TCRdb table lists in-frame clones only, not all of them. The repertoire holds around 41,000 clones, approximately 94% seen once, with 1.9% in the top ten. Sequenced sample: PBMCs. Every receptor here comes from a donor aged 10 to 29 with latent tuberculosis or without tuberculosis infection. Some clones in this sample may be carry-over from other donors' samples. Both conserved end residues are part of each CDR3. D genes are given only for firm matches. Size values are once, few and many counts, or a class for expanded clones, and some rows have none.

v_gene	j_gene	d_gene	abundance	CDR3aa	CDR3nt
TRBV2	TRBJ1-1	.	.	CASRITGGKTEAFF	TGTGCCAGCAGAATCACCGGGGGTAAGACTGAAGCTTTCTTT
TRBV18	TRBJ1-2	TRBD1	once	CASSTTLTGTENGYTF	TGTGCCAGCTCAACGACTCTTACCGGGACAGAAAATGGCTACACCTTC
TRBV7-9	TRBJ1-2	.	.	CASSTGANYGYTF	TGTGCCAGCAGCACCGGAGCTAACTATGGCTACACCTTC
TRBV5-4	TRBJ2-1	TRBD1	.	CASSGGQAYYNEQFF	TGTGCCAGCAGCGGTGGACAGGCCTACTACAATGAGCAGTTCTTC
TRBV25-1	TRBJ2-1	TRBD1	.	CASSPRTGRYNEQFF	TGTGCCAGCAGTCCACGGACAGGCCGGTACAATGAGCAGTTCTTC
TRBV27	TRBJ2-3	.	.	CASSLRVGTDTQYF	TGTGCCAGCAGTTTACGGGTGGGCACAGATACGCAGTATTTT
TRBV7-9	TRBJ2-1	TRBD1	.	CASSLDTGAEQFF	TGTGCCAGCAGCCTCGACACAGGGGCTGAGCAGTTCTTC
TRBV6-5	TRBJ2-1	TRBD1	.	CASANRGPYNEQFF	TGTGCCAGCGCAAACAGGGGTCCCTACAATGAGCAGTTCTTC
TRBV7-3	TRBJ1-5	.	.	CASSRDRDQPQHF	TGTGCCAGCAGTCGAGACCGGGATCAGCCCCAGCATTTT
TRBV5-6	TRBJ1-2	.	once	CASSLAGRDYGYTF	TGTGCCAGCAGCTTGGCCGGGAGGGATTATGGCTACACCTTC
TRBV12-5	TRBJ1-1	TRBD1	.	CASGVTGGTEAFF	TGTGCTAGTGGTGTGACAGGGGGAACTGAAGCTTTCTTT
TRBV5-4	TRBJ2-3	.	.	CASSYLQDSSTDTQYF	TGTGCCAGCAGCTACCTCCAGGACTCTAGCACAGATACGCAGTATTTT
TRBV20-1	TRBJ1-2	.	few	CSAKDSYGYTF	TGCAGTGCTAAGGACAGCTATGGCTACACCTTC
TRBV7-9	TRBJ2-5	.	once	CASSSTGGKETQYF	TGTGCCAGCAGCTCTACCGGGGGAAAAGAGACCCAGTACTTC
TRBV10-1	TRBJ2-7	.	few	CASSEGGTVNEQYF	TGCGCCAGCAGTGAAGGAGGGACAGTCAACGAGCAGTACTTC
TRBV14	TRBJ2-3	.	.	CASSQDLALRTQYF	TGTGCCAGCAGCCAAGATTTGGCCCTCAGAACGCAGTATTTT
TRBV28	TRBJ1-1	.	once	CASIISPGVAFF	TGTGCCAGCATTATTTCCCCAGGTGTTGCTTTCTTT
TRBV19	TRBJ1-5	TRBD1	.	CASSILRQGRFSGNQPQHF	TGTGCCAGTAGTATCTTAAGACAGGGCCGCTTTTCAGGCAATCAGCCCCAGCATTTT
TRBV28	TRBJ1-1	.	.	CASKVRTGSNTEAFF	TGTGCCAGCAAAGTTCGAACAGGGTCGAACACTGAAGCTTTCTTT
TRBV7-9	TRBJ2-1	.	.	CASSLLEYNEQFF	TGTGCCAGCAGCTTACTAGAATACAATGAGCAGTTCTTC
TRBV28	TRBJ2-7	.	.	CASSSPPEGLYEQYF	TGTGCCAGCAGTTCCCCCCCCGAGGGCCTATACGAGCAGTACTTC
TRBV5-1	TRBJ2-5	TRBD1	.	CASSYTDRGKHNTQYF	TGCGCCAGCAGCTATACTGACAGGGGAAAGCACAATACCCAGTACTTC
TRBV6-1	TRBJ2-7	.	.	CASSESRESSYEQYF	TGTGCCAGCAGTGAATCTAGAGAGAGCTCCTACGAGCAGTACTTC
TRBV15	TRBJ2-7	.	.	CATSRDRGSSYEQYF	TGTGCCACCAGCAGAGATAGGGGGAGCTCCTACGAGCAGTACTTC
TRBV5-6	TRBJ1-5	.	.	CASSLMSGGQPQHF	TGTGCCAGCAGCTTGATGTCCGGCGGTCAGCCCCAGCATTTT
TRBV28	TRBJ1-2	.	.	CASSSISTGRGNGYTF	TGTGCCAGCAGTTCAATTAGTACCGGGAGAGGAAATGGCTACACCTTC
TRBV5-1	TRBJ1-5	.	.	CASSLDRAQPQHF	TGCGCCAGCAGCTTGGACAGGGCTCAGCCCCAGCATTTT
TRBV9	TRBJ1-1	.	.	CASSPDMGNTEAFF	TGTGCCAGCAGCCCGGACATGGGGAACACTGAAGCTTTCTTT
TRBV27	TRBJ2-3	TRBD1	.	CASSSPTGTGVTQYF	TGTGCCAGCAGTTCTCCCACCGGGACAGGGGTTACGCAGTATTTT
TRBV9	TRBJ2-7	.	once	CASSVDSMPYEQYF	TGTGCCAGCAGCGTAGACTCTATGCCCTACGAGCAGTACTTC
TRBV28	TRBJ1-2	TRBD1	.	CASSLRDRPFYGYTF	TGTGCCAGCAGTTTACGGGACAGGCCCTTCTATGGCTACACCTTC
TRBV29-1	TRBJ2-6	TRBD1	.	CSVRTGGAVSGANVLTF	TGCAGCGTGCGGACAGGGGGCGCGGTTTCTGGGGCCAACGTCCTGACTTTC
TRBV28	TRBJ2-7	.	.	CASSLWIRVGLNYEQYF	TGTGCCAGCAGTTTATGGATCAGGGTAGGTCTTAACTACGAGCAGTACTTC
TRBV7-2	TRBJ2-1	TRBD2	.	CASSDPWGREVYNEQFF	TGTGCCAGCAGCGACCCATGGGGGCGGGAGGTTTACAATGAGCAGTTCTTC
TRBV4-1	TRBJ1-1	.	.	CASSQDRAGGTEAFF	TGCGCCAGCAGCCAAGATCGTGCGGGAGGGACTGAAGCTTTCTTT